This entry describes one T cell receptor (beta chain). This sample was taken from a study of control samples from healthy donors and cancer patients. Libraries were prepared by immunoSEQ multiplex PCR; TCRdb keeps only in-frame clonotypes and omits some of them. There are tens of thousands of clones in the sample; approximately 85% occur only once, and approximately 5% lies in the top ten. Looked up from germline, CDR1 is SGHTA and CDR2 is FQGNSA. The CDR3 length is 13 residues. V shed 1 base and J shed 3 bases, with 3 bases lying between them. The sequencing input was blood. The source is a man between 35 and 55 years old in good health. This sequence joins TRBV7-2 and TRBJ1-4, with D hard to call. Written as DNA, the CDR3 is TGTGCCAGCAGCTTAGTTTCTAATGAAAAACTGTTTTTT. Translation: CASSLVSNEKLFF.